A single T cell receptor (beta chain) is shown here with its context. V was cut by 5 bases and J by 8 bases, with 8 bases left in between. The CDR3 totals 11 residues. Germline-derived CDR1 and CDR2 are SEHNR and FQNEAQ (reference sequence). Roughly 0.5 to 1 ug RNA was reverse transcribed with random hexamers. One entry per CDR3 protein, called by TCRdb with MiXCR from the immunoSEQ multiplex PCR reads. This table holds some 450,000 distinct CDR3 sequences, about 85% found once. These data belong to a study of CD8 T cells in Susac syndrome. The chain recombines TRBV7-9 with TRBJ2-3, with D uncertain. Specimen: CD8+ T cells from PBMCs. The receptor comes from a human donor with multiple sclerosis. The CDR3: CASSAAGTQYF. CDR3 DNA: TGTGCCAGCAGCGCCGCCGGTACGCAGTATTTT. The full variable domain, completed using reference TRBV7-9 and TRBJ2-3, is DTGVSQNPRHKITKRGQNVTFRCDPISEHNRLYWYRQTLGQGPEFLTYFQNEAQLEKSRLLSDRFSAERPKGSFSTLEIQRTEQGDSAMYLCASSAAGTQYFGPGTRLTVL.